The entry below gives a single T cell receptor beta chain sequence along with its context. The data were obtained in a study of blood T cells in healthy people across ages. V shed 5 bases, J shed 0 bases, and the junction held 13 bases outside the gene matches. Per the germline V gene, CDR1 is SGHAT and CDR2 is FQNNGV. The CDR3 is 18 amino acids. A second PCR, run for roughly 7 to 12 cycles, used a sample-barcoded 5' primer plus a J-beta primer mix. With 12 random nucleotides, a template-switch adaptor tagged each individual cDNA molecule. Via MiXCR, TCRdb re-called the 5' RACE reads, giving one row per CDR3 protein. Found here are 1.5 million to 2 million distinct CDR3 sequences, about 31% of them singletons; the top ten hold around 11%.

The clonotype comes from a woman younger than 45 in good health. V is TRBV11-2 and J is TRBJ2-3; TRBD2 aligns across 8 bases. The specimen was blood. CDR3 sequence reads: CASSPRAVAGSSTDTQYF. DNA of the CDR3: TGTGCCAGCAGCCCAAGGGCCGTAGCGGGATCCAGCACAGATACGCAGTATTTT. The full variable domain, rest sourced from reference TRBV11-2 and TRBJ2-3, is EAGVAQSPRYKIIEKRQSVAFWCNPISGHATLYWYQQILGQGPKLLIQFQNNGVVDDSQLPKDRFSAERLKGVDSTLKIQPAKLEDSAVYLCASSPRAVAGSSTDTQYFGPGTRLTVL.